Presented here are 25 T cell receptor beta chains from one specimen sequenced in a study of tumor-infiltrating lymphocytes in oesophageal squamous cell carcinoma. TCRdb analysed the PCR reads with MiXCR anew, one entry per CDR3 protein. The sample shows 15,000 to 20,000 distinct CDR3 sequences, 35% to 45% of them seen only once. The material sequenced was normal esophageal tissue next to the tumor. Every receptor here comes from a female donor with esophageal squamous cell carcinoma.

This chain joins TRBV24-1 and TRBJ2-6, with D unclear. The last part of the DNA fits TRBJ2-5 better; the J call may be wrong. The CDR3 length is 12 residues. Germline CDR1 KGHDR, CDR2 SFDVKD. CDR3 residues: CATSDPGETQYF. The CDR3 DNA reads as TGTGCCACCAGTGATCCGGGAGAGACCCAGTACTTC.

This chain connects TRBV6-6 to TRBJ2-5, with 12 positions matching TRBD2. Germline CDR1 is MNHNY and CDR2 is SVGAGI (reference sequence). The J segment lost 5 bases and the V segment lost 6 bases, leaving 7 bases of the junction unmatched. This CDR3 comprises 15 residues. The CDR3 loop reads CASRPLAGGGETQYF. The CDR3 DNA is TGTGCCAGCAGACCACTAGCGGGAGGAGGCGAGACCCAGTACTTC.

This clonotype came up many times. The genes are TRBV14 and TRBJ2-3; D may be TRBD1 (5 bases). Per the germline V gene, CDR1 is SGHDN and CDR2 is FVKESK. This CDR3 comprises 16 residues. V was cut by 0 bases and J by 3 bases, with 13 bases left in between. The CDR3 DNA reads as TGTGCCAGCAGCCAAGAAGGAAGGGGTGGAACAGATACGCAGTATTTT. It encodes CASSQEGRGGTDTQYF.

The chain joins TRBV12-3 or TRBV12-4 to TRBJ2-5; 8 nucleotides agree with TRBD2. The CDR3 is made up of 16 amino acids. The junction had 7 bases not matched to a gene; V was cut back by 3 bases and J by 1 base. The CDR3 DNA reads TGTGCCAGCAGTTTTACCGGGGCGGGAGGCCAAGAGACCCAGTACTTC. Amino acid sequence: CASSFTGAGGQETQYF.

This clonotype was recorded many times. This may come from a read error, since a much larger clone is one base off. V gene TRBV7-2 combines with J gene TRBJ2-1; unclear D gene. Gene TRBJ2-7 matches the end of the DNA better, so the J call may be wrong. This CDR3 has 16 amino acids. The germline gives CDR1 SGHTA, CDR2 FQGNSA. The CDR3 nucleotides read TGTGCCAGCAGCTCAGCTGCTGGCGCTTCCTACAATGAGCAGTACTTC. Amino acids: CASSSAAGASYNEQYF.

With respect to this clonotype: Given the absence of the conserved phenylalanine or tryptophan at the CDR3 end, a read error is likely. It is unclear where the CDR3 begins or ends on the DNA, so no DNA is shown, and the CDR3 is as TCRdb lists it. The V call is TRBV12-3 or TRBV12-4, the J call TRBJ2-5; the table's D call TRBD2 went unverified against the DNA. A total of 13 residues make up the CDR3, ends included. CDR3 in amino acids: CASSYLRGYTFGS.

This clonotype was observed a handful of times. As the CDR3 is not closed by the conserved phenylalanine or tryptophan, this likely results from a read error. No DNA is shown, since the ends of the CDR3 on it are uncertain; the CDR3 is the one TCRdb lists. V usage is TRBV7-8 and J usage is TRBJ2-1; TRBD1, as called in the table, went unchecked against the DNA. The CDR3 spans 17 amino acids, including both terminal residues. Looked up from germline, CDR1 is SGHVS and CDR2 is FQNEAQ. CDR3: CASSSPGRGNYGYTFGS.

This rearrangement joins TRBV15 to TRBJ1-4; a weak D match, TRBD1 (5 bases). CDR3 length: 14 residues. From germline, CDR1 is LNHNV and CDR2 YYDKDF (reference sequence). V was clipped by 3 bases and J by 3 bases, with 8 bases between them. CDR3 nucleotides: TGTGCCACCAGCAGGGGACTGTCTAATGAAAAACTGTTTTTT. Encoded protein: CATSRGLSNEKLFF. The variable domain in full, completed from reference TRBV15 and TRBJ1-4, reads DAMVIQNPRYQVTQFGKPVTLSCSQTLNHNVMYWYQQKSSQAPKLLFHYYDKDFNNEADTPDNFQSRRPNTSFCFLDIRSPGLGDTAMYLCATSRGLSNEKLFFGSGTQLSVL.

As for this clonotype: A junction boundary mismatches the germline segment, possibly from a read error. V and J are TRBV7-6 and TRBJ2-1, with 7 bases lining up with TRBD2. The CDR3 runs to 18 residues. Germline V CDR1 and CDR2: SGHVS, FNYEAQ. This CDR3 reads CASSLAGSRLTSYNEQFF. CDR3 coding DNA: TGTGCTAGCAGCTTAGCGGGCAGCCGATTAACGAGCTACAATGAGCAGTTCTTC.

This clonotype was recorded at least ten times. This chain joins TRBV6-1 and TRBJ1-1; D is ambiguous. The V gene's germline CDR1 is MNHNS and CDR2 SASEGT. This CDR3 has 13 amino acids. Trimming took off 5 bases at V and 1 base at J, with 8 bases between the two ends. Here the CDR3 DNA reads TGTGCCAGCAGTTTAAACGGGAACACTGAAGCTTTCTTT. Its protein is CASSLNGNTEAFF.

This clonotype was counted many times. This chain links TRBV19 with TRBJ2-7; D is perhaps TRBD1 (5 bases). Trimming shortened V by 5 bases and J by 3 bases, and 8 bases separated the two germline ends. The CDR3 totals 12 residues. CDR1 and CDR2 from the germline V gene are LNHDA and SQIVND (reference sequence). The CDR3 DNA sequence: TGTGCCAGTAGTTCAGGACACTACGAGCAGTACTTC. It codes for CASSSGHYEQYF.

This CDR3 is CASSLWPSTANTEAFF. The CDR3 DNA reads as TGTGCCAGCTCCCTATGGCCATCGACAGCGAACACTGAAGCTTTCTTT. The chain carries TRBV18 and TRBJ1-1; D is possibly TRBD1 (5 bases). The CDR3 length is 16 residues. CDR1 KGHSH and CDR2 LQKENI come from the germline V gene. V was cut by 6 bases and J by 1 base, with 18 bases left in between.

The rearrangement links TRBV5-4 to TRBJ2-3; 7 bases fit TRBD1. Per germline, CDR1 SGHNT and CDR2 YYREEE (reference sequence). The CDR3 is 16 amino acids. V shed 2 bases, J shed 6 bases, and the junction held 12 bases outside the gene matches. The CDR3 region has the DNA TGTGCCAGCAGCTTTTCACAGGGGTGGTTTCCCGATACGCAGTATTTT. It specifies CASSFSQGWFPDTQYF.

This clonotype counts as medium-sized (0.01 to 0.1%). The chain employs TRBV12-3 or TRBV12-4 and TRBJ1-1; 7 bases fit TRBD1. The CDR3 covers 14 residues. The V gene end was trimmed by 5 bases and the J gene end by 4 bases; junction bases not matched to a gene: 7. The DNA for the CDR3 is TGTGCCAGCAGTCCCCAGGGGGGGAGCACTGAAGCTTTCTTT. Encoded protein: CASSPQGGSTEAFF.

By share, this clonotype counts as medium-sized. The chain recombines TRBV7-3 with TRBJ1-2; 8 nucleotides line up with TRBD1. The germline V gene encodes CDR1 SGHTA and CDR2 FQGTGA. There are 13 residues in the CDR3. V trimming: 3 bases; J trimming: 8 bases; junction bases outside the gene matches: 5. The CDR3 DNA reads as TGTGCCAGCAGCTTGACAGGGGTAGAAGGCTACACCTTC. It specifies CASSLTGVEGYTF.

Comments on this clonotype: At one end, the junction sequence differs from germline, possibly due to a read error. The chain employs TRBV7-6 and TRBJ2-5, with D tentatively TRBD1 or TRBD2 (5 bases each). The closer fit of TRBJ2-1 to the DNA end suggests the J call may be wrong. This CDR3 is built from 13 residues. Germline V lookup: CDR1 SGHVS, CDR2 FNYEAQ. The CDR3 is CASSLGYGDEQFF. CDR3 sequence (DNA): TGTGCTAGCAGCTTAGGATACGGGGACGAGCAGTTCTTC.

Here the CDR3 reads CASSSGTATNEKLFF. The CDR3 coding sequence is TGTGCCAGCAGCTCCGGGACAGCAACTAATGAAAAACTGTTTTTT. This chain uses TRBV7-6 with TRBJ1-4, with 7 positions matching TRBD1. Trimming cost V 4 bases and J 0 bases; bases outside gene matches: 2. CDR1 SGHVS and CDR2 FNYEAQ come from the germline V gene. This CDR3 contains 15 residues.

As to this clonotype: Because it lacks the conserved phenylalanine or tryptophan at the end, this CDR3 is likely a read error. It is unclear where the CDR3 begins or ends on the DNA, so no DNA is shown, and the CDR3 is as TCRdb lists it. The CDR3: CASSLDGTGSYGYTFGS. The rearrangement links TRBV7-2 to TRBJ2-7; TRBD1 is the table's D call and was not checked against the DNA. Germline CDR1 is SGHTA and CDR2 is FQGNSA. The CDR3 adds up to 17 amino acids, both ends counted.

In its sample, this clonotype is large. The CDR3 sequence is CASSLSAQMADTQYF. CDR3 in DNA: TGTGCCAGCAGTTTATCGGCCCAAATGGCAGATACGCAGTATTTT. The chain links TRBV28 to TRBJ2-3; D is unclear. Per the germline V gene, CDR1 is MDHEN and CDR2 is SYDVKM. CDR3 length: 15 amino acids. V shed 1 base and J shed 4 bases, with 12 bases lying between them.

The rearrangement links TRBV2 to TRBJ2-1; 11 nucleotides agree with TRBD1. V shed 6 bases and J 1 base; nucleotides not matched to a gene: 2. Germline V gives CDR1 SNHLY, CDR2 FYNNEI. This CDR3 spans 15 amino acids. The CDR3 sequence: CASRRDRGSYNEQFF. Written as DNA, the CDR3 is TGTGCCAGCAGGAGGGACAGGGGGTCCTACAATGAGCAGTTCTTC.

The CDR3 region is CASSRDRGSYEQYF. The CDR3, as DNA: TGTGCCAGCAGCCGGGACAGGGGGAGCTACGAGCAGTACTTC. This chain joins TRBV7-3 and TRBJ2-1; the match to TRBD1 covers 11 bases. Gene TRBJ2-7 matches the end of the DNA better, so the J call may be wrong. Germline loops: CDR1 SGHTA, CDR2 FQGTGA. This CDR3 comprises 14 residues.

This clonotype came up a few times. The chain joins TRBV6-6 to TRBJ2-7; D gene ambiguous. The CDR3 contains 15 residues. CDR1 MNHNY and CDR2 SVGAGI come from the germline V gene (reference sequence). V was trimmed by 2 bases and J by 3 bases, leaving 14 bases between them. The CDR3 region has the DNA TGTGCCAGCAGTTACGTACATTCAGGAGACTACGAGCAGTACTTC. Protein product: CASSYVHSGDYEQYF.

This clonotype was picked up a small number of times. The gene calls are TRBV27 and TRBJ1-5; a weak D match, TRBD1 (6 bases). With 5 bases removed from V and 3 bases from J, the gap between germline ends came to 14 bases. Looked up from germline, CDR1 is MNHEY and CDR2 is SMNVEV (reference sequence). This CDR3 region has 15 residues. The CDR3 coding sequence is TGTGCCAGCAGTCCTCAGGGGTTGTTCAATCAGCCCCAGCATTTT. Protein product: CASSPQGLFNQPQHF.

This clonotype was seen ten or more times. The chain is built from TRBV5-1 and TRBJ2-7, with TRBD1 matching over 9 bases. Germline CDR1 and CDR2: SGHRS and YFSETQ. The ends lost 4 bases at V and 6 bases at J; junction bases unmatched: 8. The CDR3 extends over 14 amino acids. CDR3 coding DNA: TGCGCCAGCAGCGATACAGGGGGCGTGGGCGAGCAGTACTTC. Translation gives CASSDTGGVGEQYF.

The chain couples TRBV7-6 to TRBJ2-5, with D possibly called TRBD1 or TRBD2 (5 bases each). With the DNA end fitting TRBJ2-7 better, the J assignment may be wrong. Looked up from germline, CDR1 is SGHVS and CDR2 is FNYEAQ. The CDR3 totals 12 residues. The CDR3 DNA follows: TGTGCCAGCAGCTTGGGGGCCTACGAGCAGTACTTC. It is translated as CASSLGAYEQYF.